The rows below give T cell receptor beta chains drawn from one sample of a study of T cell changes during pregnancy in multiple sclerosis. The protocol was immunoSEQ multiplex PCR, while the TCRdb copy is restricted to in-frame clones and leaves out a portion. The sample has tens of thousands of clones, 90% to 95% seen once. Source: peripheral blood, taken after pregnancy. The receptors come from a female donor with multiple sclerosis, enrolled in a pregnancy study. CDR3s include the opening cysteine and the closing phenylalanine or tryptophan. Fields, in order: D gene, J gene, V gene, clone size, CDR3 protein, CDR3 DNA. A D gene is named only where the DNA matches it firmly. A clone size is listed for some rows: how often the clone was seen (once, few, many), or a class if it is expanded.

-	TRBJ2-3	TRBV6-7	once	CASSYSIVRVRAGGGTDTQYF	TGTGCCAGCAGTTACTCGATTGTGCGGGTCCGAGCCGGAGGAGGAACAGATACGCAGTATTTT
TRBD2	TRBJ2-7	TRBV6-5	-	CASSYGGTSGTEQYF	TGTGCCAGCAGTTATGGAGGGACTAGCGGGACCGAGCAGTACTTC
-	TRBJ1-2	TRBV6-5	-	CASSYGGARRNYGYTF	TGTGCCAGCAGTTACGGGGGGGCCCGTAGGAACTATGGCTACACCTTC
TRBD2	TRBJ2-3	TRBV10-1	-	CASSEGPRLAADTQYF	TGCGCCAGCAGTGAGGGTCCCAGACTAGCGGCAGATACGCAGTATTTT
TRBD1	TRBJ1-3	TRBV4-2	-	CASSQASAGGRNTIYF	TGTGCCAGCAGCCAAGCTTCGGCAGGGGGCAGAAACACCATATATTTT
-	TRBJ2-1	TRBV30	-	CAWGRTDNEQFF	TGTGCCTGGGGGAGAACTGACAATGAGCAGTTCTTC
TRBD1	TRBJ2-7	TRBV5-1	-	CASSLGGQGSYEQYF	TGCGCCAGCAGCTTGGGAGGACAGGGGTCCTACGAGCAGTACTTC
-	TRBJ1-2	TRBV11-2	-	CASSLEQGLYGYTF	TGTGCCAGCAGCCTTGAACAGGGCCTCTATGGCTACACCTTC
-	TRBJ1-5	TRBV30	-	CAWSVRGGPQPQHF	TGTGCCTGGAGTGTACGGGGGGGGCCTCAGCCCCAGCATTTT
TRBD1	TRBJ1-2	TRBV11-2	-	CASSLVRTGYYGYTF	TGTGCCAGCAGCTTAGTCCGGACAGGTTACTATGGCTACACCTTC
TRBD1	TRBJ2-2	TRBV5-6	-	CASSLKGSGTGHTGELFF	TGTGCCAGCAGCTTGAAGGGTTCCGGGACAGGTCATACCGGGGAGCTGTTTTTT
TRBD1	TRBJ1-5	TRBV6-1	few	CASSEQGAPSNQPQHF	TGTGCCAGCAGTGAACAGGGGGCCCCCTCCAATCAGCCCCAGCATTTT